These 27 T cell receptor beta chains were all obtained from the same sample, sequenced in a study of blood T cell repertoires in COVID-19. The assay was immunoSEQ multiplex PCR, and TCRdb's table has in-frame clones only and misses some. The table has around 47,000 clones, just under 90% seen once; the top ten hold 3% to 5%. Specimen: peripheral blood. The source of these receptors is a man aged 35-49 years with COVID-19, enrolled during active disease.

The rearrangement uses TRBV6-1 and TRBJ2-2; 8 bases are shared with TRBD2. Per germline, CDR1 MNHNS and CDR2 SASEGT. With 3 bases clipped from V and 4 bases from J, the junction kept 4 bases outside the gene matches. This CDR3 comprises 15 residues. CDR3 nucleotides: TGTGCCAGCAGTGAGCGGGGGGCCGTCACCGGGGAGCTGTTTTTT. It codes for CASSERGAVTGELFF.

V and J are TRBV27 and TRBJ2-1; 9 bases line up with TRBD1. This CDR3 has 16 residues. V shed 0 bases and J 3 bases; nucleotides not matched to a gene: 3. Germline loops: CDR1 MNHEY, CDR2 SMNVEV (reference sequence). Here the CDR3 reads CASSLSWTGDYNEQFF. CDR3 DNA: TGTGCCAGCAGTTTATCGTGGACAGGGGACTACAATGAGCAGTTCTTC.

The chain employs TRBV18 and TRBJ2-7, with 11 bases that match TRBD1. The CDR3 covers 17 residues. With V trimmed by 5 bases and J by 5 bases, 14 bases remained unmatched. Germline V gives CDR1 KGHSH, CDR2 LQKENI. The chain's CDR3 is CASSLRTGTGGIDEQYF. Here the CDR3 DNA reads TGTGCCAGCTCATTGAGAACCGGGACAGGGGGAATCGACGAGCAGTACTTC.

The gene calls are TRBV11-2 and TRBJ2-7, with 9 bases fitting TRBD1. CDR1 is SGHAT, CDR2 FQNNGV, per germline. V lost 5 bases and J lost 1; bases outside the gene matches: 6. The CDR3 totals 15 residues. The CDR3 DNA reads as TGTGCCAGCAGCCGGAACAGGGGGCCGTCCTACGAGCAGTACTTC. Translated: CASSRNRGPSYEQYF.

The rearrangement links TRBV28 to TRBJ2-5; unclear D gene. The CDR3 sequence is 12 residues long. V lost 5 bases and J 10 bases, leaving 14 bases between the germline ends. Germline CDR1 reads MDHEN; CDR2 reads SYDVKM. CDR3 residues: CASSLPTSGQYF. For the CDR3, the DNA is TGTGCCAGCAGTCTACCAACCTCGGGCCAGTACTTC.

The chain couples TRBV28 to TRBJ1-4, with D uncertain. Per germline, CDR1 MDHEN and CDR2 SYDVKM. Trimming cost V 3 bases and J 0 bases, with 5 bases left between them. CDR3 length: 14 residues. The CDR3 loop is CASSFVATNEKLFF. For the CDR3, the DNA is TGTGCCAGCAGTTTTGTAGCAACTAATGAAAAACTGTTTTTT.

This clone was seen a single time. The genes are TRBV6-5 and TRBJ1-6; TRBD1 agrees at 7 bases. Germline trimming cut 7 bases from V and 6 bases from J; bases unmatched to any gene: 6. This CDR3 is 14 amino acids long. Germline V gene sequence: CDR1 MNHEY, CDR2 SVGAGI. The CDR3, as DNA: TGTGCCAGCAAATCGGGACAGAGTAATTCACCCCTCCACTTT. Protein product: CASKSGQSNSPLHF.

This clone was counted a single time. The V gene is TRBV2, the J gene TRBJ1-1, with 8 positions matching TRBD1. Germline values: CDR1 SNHLY, CDR2 FYNNEI. V lost 6 bases, J lost 0 bases, and 3 bases stayed unmatched. This CDR3 is built from 14 residues. This CDR3 reads CASREDRVNTEAFF. In DNA, the CDR3 is TGTGCCAGCAGAGAGGACAGGGTGAACACTGAAGCTTTCTTT.

The sample holds a few counts of this clone. This chain links TRBV27 with TRBJ2-7; 7 bases fit TRBD1. V was clipped by 0 bases and J by 2 bases; unmatched bases: 4. CDR1 is MNHEY, CDR2 SMNVEV, per germline (reference sequence). The length of the CDR3 is 15 residues. The CDR3: CASSLSRDSPYEQYF. In DNA, the CDR3 is TGTGCCAGCAGTTTATCCCGGGACAGTCCCTACGAGCAGTACTTC.

The V gene is TRBV5-4, the J gene TRBJ2-7; weak D call: TRBD2 (5 bases). The length of the CDR3 is 13 residues. Germline V gene lookup returns CDR1 SGHNT and CDR2 YYREEE (reference sequence). The V end lost 4 bases, the J end lost 1 base, and 9 bases lay between the germline ends. CDR3 DNA sequence: TGTGCCAGCAGCGTGGACTTGTCCTACGAGCAGTACTTC. Amino acid sequence: CASSVDLSYEQYF.

The chain is built from TRBV28 and TRBJ2-3, with 7 nucleotides matching TRBD2. V shed 3 bases, J shed 5 bases, and the junction held 5 bases outside the gene matches. This CDR3 comprises 14 residues. Germline CDR1 is MDHEN and CDR2 is SYDVKM. The chain's CDR3 is CASSLMQRGDTQYF. Written as DNA, the CDR3 is TGTGCCAGCAGTTTGATGCAGCGGGGAGATACGCAGTATTTT.

This clone was recorded only once. The V call is TRBV28, the J call TRBJ2-2, with D hard to call. The CDR3 loop spans 15 amino acids. V lost 1 base to trimming and J lost 2 bases, with 8 bases between them. From germline, CDR1 is MDHEN and CDR2 SYDVKM. The CDR3 loop is CASSLYPGNTGELFF. The CDR3 DNA reads as TGTGCCAGCAGTTTATATCCGGGTAACACCGGGGAGCTGTTTTTT.

V gene TRBV11-2 combines with J gene TRBJ2-5, with TRBD1 matching over 9 bases. The CDR3 totals 15 residues. Germline CDR1 reads SGHAT; CDR2 reads FQNNGV. The V gene end was trimmed by 1 base and the J gene end by 0 bases; junction bases not matched to a gene: 0. CDR3 DNA: TGTGCCAGCAGCTTAGGGACAGGGGACCAAGAGACCCAGTACTTC. Encoded protein: CASSLGTGDQETQYF.

The DNA of the CDR3 is TGCGCCAGCAGCCAAGATAAGTGGCGGGAGGCGCAGTTCTTC. Protein sequence: CASSQDKWREAQFF. This rearrangement joins TRBV4-1 to TRBJ2-1; 8 nucleotides align to TRBD2. CDR1 and CDR2 from the germline V gene are MGHRA and YSYEKL. Trimming at V came to 0 bases and at J to 12 bases, leaving 7 bases not matched to a gene. This CDR3 comprises 14 residues.

As DNA, the CDR3 is TGTGCCAGCAGCTCTATGGGACTAGCGGAAAATGAGCAGTTCTTC. Its translation: CASSSMGLAENEQFF. V and J are TRBV11-2 and TRBJ2-1; 11 bases align to TRBD2. CDR1 is SGHAT and CDR2 is FQNNGV in the germline V gene. J gave up 7 bases and V 4 bases, and 6 bases lay outside the gene matches. There are 15 residues in the CDR3.

This clone was recorded a few times. The chain links TRBV28 to TRBJ1-1; 9 nucleotides align to TRBD1. V shed 6 bases, J shed 4 bases, and the junction held 6 bases outside the gene matches. This CDR3 comprises 14 residues. Germline V lookup: CDR1 MDHEN, CDR2 SYDVKM. The CDR3 here is CASRGDRALTEAFF. The CDR3 DNA reads TGTGCCAGCAGGGGGGACAGGGCCCTCACTGAAGCTTTCTTT.

The chain has TRBV2 and TRBJ2-5, with 13 bases identical to TRBD2. V lost 5 bases and J lost 5; bases outside the gene matches: 11. The CDR3 length is 17 residues. Germline CDR1 and CDR2: SNHLY and FYNNEI. The CDR3 DNA reads as TGTGCCAGCAGTCTAGGACTAGCGGGAGCAAGGGGCGAGACCCAGTACTTC. Amino acids: CASSLGLAGARGETQYF.

The J gene is TRBJ2-7, the V gene TRBV15, with D perhaps matching TRBD2 (6 bases). Trimming took off 5 bases at V and 5 bases at J, with 19 bases between the two ends. CDR1 and CDR2 from the germline V gene are LNHNV and YYDKDF (reference sequence). The CDR3 sequence is 15 residues long. CDR3 DNA sequence: TGTGCCACCAGCCCGAGACCGGGGGTTGGCGACGAGCAGTACTTC. Its translation is CATSPRPGVGDEQYF.

The V gene is TRBV7-9, the J gene TRBJ2-5; D unclear. The CDR3 runs to 13 residues. Deletions cut 5 bases from V and 3 bases from J, with 10 bases between. Germline V gene data show CDR1 as SEHNR and CDR2 as FQNEAQ (reference sequence). The CDR3 region has the DNA TGTGCCAGCAGCCGCCCTGACAAAGAGACCCAGTACTTC. Protein: CASSRPDKETQYF.

The V gene is TRBV5-1, the J gene TRBJ2-7, with 7 nucleotides matching TRBD1. The CDR3 length is 15 residues. V shed 2 bases, J shed 0 bases, and the junction held 5 bases outside the gene matches. The germline CDR1 and CDR2 sequences are SGHRS and YFSETQ. The CDR3 region is CASSFWTGASYEQYF. CDR3 DNA: TGCGCCAGCAGCTTCTGGACAGGAGCCTCCTACGAGCAGTACTTC.

For this clone: An end of the junction differs from the germline gene, which may be a read error. The rearrangement joins TRBV3-1 (or the pseudogene TRBV3-2) to TRBJ2-5; D is unclear. Germline CDR1 LGHDT, CDR2 YNNKEL (reference sequence). The CDR3 is 13 amino acids. The CDR3 is CASSPPEQEAQYF. Written as DNA, the CDR3 is TGTGCCAGCAGCCCACCCGAGCAAGAGGCCCAGTACTTC.

The rearrangement links TRBV24-1 to TRBJ2-7; 8 positions match TRBD1. The V gene end was trimmed by 11 bases and the J gene end by 6 bases; junction bases not matched to a gene: 8. The germline V gene has CDR1 KGHDR and CDR2 SFDVKD. This CDR3 contains 12 residues. CDR3 in DNA: TGTGCCAATAGGACAGGGTTGGGCGAGCAGTACTTC. This codes for CANRTGLGEQYF.

This clone was detected only once. The chain couples TRBV28 to TRBJ2-7; D perhaps matches TRBD2 (5 bases). With 7 bases removed from V and 3 bases from J, the gap between germline ends came to 13 bases. Germline lookup yields CDR1 MDHEN and CDR2 SYDVKM. This CDR3 comprises 13 residues. DNA for the CDR3: TGTGCCAGCACCGGAGGCAGTCGCTACGAGCAGTACTTC. It encodes CASTGGSRYEQYF.

For the CDR3, the DNA is TGTGCCACCAGGGATGAGGGACAGGGTGGTGAAAAACTGTTTTTT. It specifies CATRDEGQGGEKLFF. V gene TRBV15 combines with J gene TRBJ1-4; 9 positions agree with TRBD1. The length of the CDR3 is 15 residues. Losses at the gene ends were 6 bases for V and 7 bases for J; bases not matched to a gene: 9. Germline CDR1 reads LNHNV; CDR2 reads YYDKDF (reference sequence).

The chain uses TRBV6-1 and TRBJ2-5; 9 nucleotides line up with TRBD2. With V trimmed by 2 bases and J by 7 bases, 8 bases remained unmatched. Germline V CDR1 and CDR2: MNHNS, SASEGT. The CDR3 extends over 15 amino acids. The CDR3 region is CASSERPSGIGTQYF. CDR3 bases: TGTGCCAGCAGTGAAAGGCCTAGCGGGATAGGGACCCAGTACTTC.

In its sample, this clone was seen a few times. The chain joins TRBV5-8 to TRBJ1-2, with a possible D match to TRBD1 (6 bases). Deletions cut 4 bases from V and 3 bases from J, with 13 bases between. There are 14 residues in the CDR3. Germline CDR1 and CDR2: SGHTS and YDEGEE. CDR3 in DNA: TGTGCCAGCAGCGGGTTCGGGACATACTATGGCTACACCTTC. It is translated as CASSGFGTYYGYTF.

The genes are TRBV5-1 and TRBJ2-1; TRBD2 might be the D (6 bases). Trimming took off 0 bases at V and 8 bases at J, with 12 bases between the two ends. CDR1 is SGHRS, CDR2 YFSETQ, per germline. The CDR3 runs 14 residues. This CDR3 reads CASSLGGLLDEQFF. CDR3 bases: TGCGCCAGCAGCTTGGGCGGACTATTGGATGAGCAGTTCTTC.